The 13 T cell receptor beta chains listed next were all sequenced from one sample in a study of T cell changes during pregnancy in multiple sclerosis. Sequenced by immunoSEQ multiplex PCR; TCRdb stores in-frame clones only, minus some. The sample yields tens of thousands of clones, around 93% seen once. Sequenced material: CD4+ T cells from peripheral blood mononuclear cells, taken after pregnancy. The receptors stem from a female donor with multiple sclerosis, enrolled in a pregnancy study.

V usage is TRBV18 and J usage is TRBJ2-7; 14 bases fit TRBD2. Trimming took 0 bases from V and 6 from J; bases not matched to a gene: 4. CDR3 length: 16 residues. The germline gives CDR1 KGHSH, CDR2 LQKENI. CDR3 amino acids: CASSPPTSGGDREQYF. In DNA form, the CDR3 reads TGTGCCAGCTCACCACCGACTAGCGGGGGGGACCGCGAGCAGTACTTC.

The chain has TRBV6-5 and TRBJ1-3, with 7 bases identical to TRBD1. CDR1 is MNHEY, CDR2 SVGAGI, per germline. The CDR3 consists of 16 residues. The junction had 5 bases not matched to a gene; V was cut back by 0 bases and J by 3 bases. CDR3 DNA sequence: TGTGCCAGCAGTTACTCGAAGGCAGGGGGTGGAAACACCATATATTTT. It yields the protein CASSYSKAGGGNTIYF.

V is TRBV5-6 and J is TRBJ1-4; 11 bases map to TRBD1. CDR1 SGHDT and CDR2 YYEEEE come from the germline V gene. This CDR3 is built from 16 residues. Unmatched junction bases numbered 5, after V lost 2 bases and J lost 5 bases. The CDR3 protein is CASSFHGQGANEKLFF. The CDR3 DNA sequence: TGTGCCAGCAGCTTCCATGGACAGGGGGCGAATGAAAAACTGTTTTTT. The full variable domain, its missing parts supplied by reference TRBV5-6 and TRBJ1-4, is DAGVTQSPTHLIKTRGQQVTLRCSPKSGHDTVSWYQQALGQGPQFIFQYYEEEERQRGNFPDRFSGHQFPNYSSELNVNALLLGDSALYLCASSFHGQGANEKLFFGSGTQLSVL.

This chain connects TRBV6-1 to TRBJ1-4, with D unclear. The CDR3 totals 14 residues. CDR1 and CDR2 from the germline V gene are MNHNS and SASEGT. Trimming pared 6 bases from V and 0 bases from J, leaving 8 bases between. CDR3 in amino acids: CASSFLTTNEKLFF. In nucleotides, the CDR3 is TGTGCCAGCAGCTTCTTAACAACTAATGAAAAACTGTTTTTT.

The V call is TRBV19, the J call TRBJ1-4; D is ambiguous. Between the trimmed V and J ends, which lost 6 bases and 0 bases, there was a span of 8 bases. Germline CDR1 reads LNHDA; CDR2 reads SQIVND (reference sequence). The CDR3 totals 14 residues. CDR3 residues: CASSAPATNEKLFF. As DNA, the CDR3 is TGTGCCAGTAGCGCACCAGCAACTAATGAAAAACTGTTTTTT.

This rearrangement joins TRBV9 to TRBJ2-3; 8 nucleotides align to TRBD2. The J segment lost 5 bases and the V segment lost 4 bases, leaving 12 bases of the junction unmatched. Germline CDR1 and CDR2: SGDLS and YYNGEE. This CDR3 has 16 amino acids. This CDR3 reads CASSPQRGHGGDTQYF. CDR3 nucleotide sequence: TGTGCCAGCAGCCCCCAGCGGGGGCATGGTGGAGATACGCAGTATTTT.

This clone was counted a single time. The gene calls are TRBV7-9 and TRBJ2-7; D unresolved. The CDR3 totals 11 residues. Per the germline V gene, CDR1 is SEHNR and CDR2 is FQNEAQ (reference sequence). V lost 7 bases, J lost 0 bases, and 4 bases lay in between. CDR3 DNA: TGTGCCAGCACCAACTCCTACGAGCAGTACTTC. Translated: CASTNSYEQYF.

The chain employs TRBV30 and TRBJ2-5, with TRBD1 matching 9 bases. J gave up 5 bases and V 8 bases, and 9 bases lay outside the gene matches. The CDR3 has 13 residues. Germline-derived CDR1 and CDR2 are GTSNPN and SVGIG (reference sequence). The chain's CDR3 is CAGAYRGQETQYF. CDR3 coding DNA: TGTGCCGGAGCTTACAGGGGGCAGGAGACCCAGTACTTC. Full variable domain (remainder filled in from reference TRBV30 and TRBJ2-5): SQTIHQWPATLVQPVGSPLSLECTVEGTSNPNLYWYRQAAGRGLQLLFYSVGIGQISSEVPQNLSASRPQDRQFILSSKKLLLSDSGFYLCAGAYRGQETQYFGPGTRLLVL.

The genes are TRBV5-8 and TRBJ2-1; D unresolved. V lost 0 bases and J 9 bases, leaving 4 bases between the germline ends. In germline, CDR1 is SGHTS, CDR2 YDEGEE. This CDR3 comprises 11 residues. The CDR3 is CASSLESEQFF. DNA for the CDR3: TGTGCCAGCAGCTTGGAGAGTGAGCAGTTCTTC.

The chain employs TRBV28 and TRBJ2-7, with 7 nucleotides matching TRBD2. Per the germline V gene, CDR1 is MDHEN and CDR2 is SYDVKM. The ends lost 2 bases at V and 6 bases at J; junction bases unmatched: 13. The CDR3 is 16 amino acids. The CDR3 is CASSLDPRGSRSEQYF. Written as DNA, the CDR3 is TGTGCCAGCAGTTTAGACCCGCGCGGGAGTCGCTCCGAGCAGTACTTC.

The chain couples TRBV6-6 to TRBJ1-5; D ambiguous. Germline V gene data show CDR1 as MNHNY and CDR2 as SVGAGI (reference sequence). The CDR3 covers 15 residues. Trimming removed 2 bases at V and 5 bases at J, with 13 bases between. In DNA, the CDR3 is TGTGCCAGCAGTTACGCGGGAGGCTGGGATCAGCCCCAGCATTTT. Encoded protein: CASSYAGGWDQPQHF.

V gene TRBV19 combines with J gene TRBJ2-4, with 8 bases identical to TRBD2. The J segment lost 10 bases and the V segment lost 3 bases, leaving 14 bases of the junction unmatched. CDR1 is LNHDA and CDR2 is SQIVND in the germline V gene (reference sequence). This CDR3 contains 16 residues. Here the CDR3 DNA reads TGTGCCAGTAGTATGATCGATGGGCTAGCGGGTCGAATTCAGTACTTC. Translation gives CASSMIDGLAGRIQYF.

The V and J genes are TRBV27 and TRBJ2-7; D gene unclear. This CDR3 has 13 residues. In germline, CDR1 is MNHEY, CDR2 SMNVEV (reference sequence). Trimming shortened V by 3 bases and J by 1 base, and 7 bases separated the two germline ends. CDR3 in amino acids: CASSFHSSYEQYF. CDR3 DNA sequence: TGTGCCAGCAGTTTCCACAGTTCCTACGAGCAGTACTTC.